These 5 T cell receptor beta chains share one sample of origin, sequenced in a study of graft-versus-host responses after intestinal transplantation. Clones were sequenced by immunoSEQ multiplex PCR, and TCRdb holds only the in-frame ones, with some missing. This sample carries tens of thousands of clones, roughly nine tenths of them seen once, and the ten largest clones take around 17%. Graft tissue was processed to release intraepithelial and lamina propria lymphocytes. Sample: ileum tissue, taken around 190 days after intestinal transplant. The receptor set was obtained from a human patient who received an intestinal transplant, so some T cells may come from the graft donor.

This sequence joins TRBV2 and TRBJ2-3; no reliable D call. This CDR3 region has 14 residues. V lost 8 bases to trimming and J lost 2 bases, with 14 bases between them. CDR1 and CDR2 (germline): SNHLY, FYNNEI. The CDR3 reads CASVPPATTDTQYF. DNA of the CDR3: TGTGCCAGCGTACCACCTGCCACCACAGATACGCAGTATTTT.

The CDR3 loop reads CASSKLEELAGGRYEQYF. The DNA of the CDR3 is TGTGCCAGCAGCAAATTGGAAGAACTAGCGGGAGGCAGGTACGAGCAGTACTTC. This chain uses TRBV21-1 with TRBJ2-7; the table's D call of TRBD2 was not tested on the DNA. TRBV21-1 is termed a pseudogene. The CDR3 contains 18 residues.

The V call is TRBV28, the J call TRBJ2-7, with 13 bases identical to TRBD2. This CDR3 is built from 17 residues. Germline CDR1 reads MDHEN; CDR2 reads SYDVKM. J gave up 2 bases and V 6 bases, and 10 bases lay outside the gene matches. CDR3 coding DNA: TGTGCCAGCAGCCAACTAGCGGGAGGGCCGAGGGCCTACGAGCAGTACTTC. Translating it yields CASSQLAGGPRAYEQYF.

The chain is built from TRBV25-1 and TRBJ2-1, with TRBD2 identical over 7 bases. The CDR3 is made up of 13 amino acids. Germline CDR1 MGHDK, CDR2 SYGVNS. Trimming took 10 bases from V and 2 from J; bases not matched to a gene: 5. CDR3 loop: CAMSSGAYNEQFF. The CDR3 bases are TGTGCCATGTCTAGCGGAGCCTACAATGAGCAGTTCTTC.

The V and J genes are TRBV28 and TRBJ1-2; D uncertain. V lost 2 bases, J lost 8 bases, and 6 bases lay in between. The CDR3 has 11 amino acids. Germline assignment: CDR1 MDHEN and CDR2 SYDVKM. The CDR3 sequence is CASSLRYGYTF. The CDR3 nucleotides are TGTGCCAGCAGTTTACGGTACGGCTACACCTTC.